This T cell receptor (beta chain) was found in a study of T-cell reconstitution after alpha-beta-depleted transplantation in children. Unique molecular identifiers were used in preparing the TCRbeta library. TCRdb re-called the PCR reads through MiXCR, storing one row per CDR3 protein. The sample lists a few hundred thousand distinct CDR3 sequences; roughly 13% were seen once. This clonotype was recorded many times. Its specificity is unknown. The V gene's germline CDR1 is MNHEY and CDR2 SVGEGT. Germline trimming cut 4 bases from V and 3 bases from J; bases unmatched to any gene: 6. This CDR3 comprises 16 residues. General observations from the study: Approximately two months post-transplant, alpha-beta T cells reportedly originated from several hundred expanded graft clones. Several patients had high TCRbeta diversity at day 60; it came from surviving recipient T cells and thymic progenitors. At the one-year point after transplant, T-cell counts and TCRbeta diversity were found to come mostly from T cells that had been newly produced.

The rearrangement joins TRBV6-2 or TRBV6-3 to TRBJ2-2; 9 bases are a match to TRBD2. This specimen was PBMCs, mostly from graft donor cells, taken 360 days after TCRalphabeta/CD19-depleted stem cell transplant. The receptor's source is a male patient between 5 and 17 years old who had a stem cell transplant for acute myeloid leukemia, so the T cells may come from the graft donor. CDR3 loop: CASSSPGGRDTGELFF. The CDR3 coding sequence is TGTGCCAGCAGTTCACCCGGCGGGAGGGACACCGGGGAGCTGTTTTTT.